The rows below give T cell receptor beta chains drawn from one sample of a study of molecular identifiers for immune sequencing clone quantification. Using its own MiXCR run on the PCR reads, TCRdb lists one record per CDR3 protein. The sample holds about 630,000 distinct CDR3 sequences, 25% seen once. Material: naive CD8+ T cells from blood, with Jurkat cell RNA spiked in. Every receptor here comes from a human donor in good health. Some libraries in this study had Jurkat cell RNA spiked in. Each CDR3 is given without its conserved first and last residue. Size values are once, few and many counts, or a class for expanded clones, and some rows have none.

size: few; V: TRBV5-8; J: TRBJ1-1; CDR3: ASSWSGVGTEAF
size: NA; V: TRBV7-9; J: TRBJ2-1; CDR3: ASSPRVGGLNEQF
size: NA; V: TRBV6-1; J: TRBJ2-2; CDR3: ASAPDVGYANTGELF
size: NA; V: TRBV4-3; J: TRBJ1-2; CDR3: ASSQGYRGGLGSDGYT
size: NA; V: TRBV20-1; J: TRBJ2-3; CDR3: SAPTGLAGVLMNTQY
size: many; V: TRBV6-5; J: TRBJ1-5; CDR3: ASSYSSGEPQH
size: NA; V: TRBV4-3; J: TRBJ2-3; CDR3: ASSQLPRAGGRDTQY
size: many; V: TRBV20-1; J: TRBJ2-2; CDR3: SARAVTGTGVHGELF
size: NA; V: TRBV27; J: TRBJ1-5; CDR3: ASSSQGAIQPQH
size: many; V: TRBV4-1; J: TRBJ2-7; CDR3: ASSQDSGHYEQY
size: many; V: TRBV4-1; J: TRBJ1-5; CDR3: ASSQEGQGAESNQPQH
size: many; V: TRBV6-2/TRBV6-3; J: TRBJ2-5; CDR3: AIARTSGGQETQY
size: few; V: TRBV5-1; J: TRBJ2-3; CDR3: ASSSGQGAGDTQY
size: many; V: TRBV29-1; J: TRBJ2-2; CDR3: SVAWVSNTGELF
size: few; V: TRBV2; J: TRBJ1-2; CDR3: ATRGLDYGYT
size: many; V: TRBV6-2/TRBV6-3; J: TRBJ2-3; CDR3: ASSYSRDTQY
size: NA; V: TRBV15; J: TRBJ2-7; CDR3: ATSRLRDAGSYEQY
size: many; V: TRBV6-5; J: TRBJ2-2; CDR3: ASSYPNGELF
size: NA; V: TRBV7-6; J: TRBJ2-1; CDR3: ASSDRWASGTSSYNEQF
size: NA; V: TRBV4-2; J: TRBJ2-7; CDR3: ASGPTSSSRNEQY
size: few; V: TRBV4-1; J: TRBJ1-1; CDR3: ASSQNRGFGTEAF
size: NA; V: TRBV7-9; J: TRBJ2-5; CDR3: ASSYPGQQETQY
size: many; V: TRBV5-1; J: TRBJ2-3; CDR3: ASSGGTSGLEDTQY
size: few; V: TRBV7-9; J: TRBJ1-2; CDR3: ASSSSGTGGAFGYT
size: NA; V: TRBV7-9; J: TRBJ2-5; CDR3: ASSHVTETRY
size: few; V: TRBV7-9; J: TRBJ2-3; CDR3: ASSLATSGSDTQY
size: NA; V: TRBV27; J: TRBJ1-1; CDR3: ASSPGTGWVGAEAF
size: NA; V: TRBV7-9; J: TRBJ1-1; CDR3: AGSFSSGGMNTEAF
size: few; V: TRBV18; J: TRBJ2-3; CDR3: ASSPPKDRGGTDTQY
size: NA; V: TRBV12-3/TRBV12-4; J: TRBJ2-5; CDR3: ASSPGRGTSVTETQY
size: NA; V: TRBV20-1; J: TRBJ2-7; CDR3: SARDGRGLPYEQY
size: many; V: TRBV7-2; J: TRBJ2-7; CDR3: ASSSRDSTVVEQY
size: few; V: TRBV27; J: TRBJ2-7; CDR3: ASSSLPRTGADNYEQY
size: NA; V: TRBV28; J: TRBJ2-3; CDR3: ARKPRSAALNTDTQY
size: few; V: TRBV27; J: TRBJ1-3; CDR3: ASSLSGYSGNTIY
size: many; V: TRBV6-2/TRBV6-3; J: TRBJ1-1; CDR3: ASSYLAGMNTEAF
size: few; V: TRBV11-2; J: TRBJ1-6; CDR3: ASSSIAQSPLH
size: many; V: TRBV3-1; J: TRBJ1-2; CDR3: ASSQGATANYGYT
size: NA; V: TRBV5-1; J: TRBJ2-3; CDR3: ASSLTTGGSTDTQY
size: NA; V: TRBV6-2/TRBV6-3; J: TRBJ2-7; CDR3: ASSYPAGTYEQY
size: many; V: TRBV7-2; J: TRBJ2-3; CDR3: ASSTHWGADTQY
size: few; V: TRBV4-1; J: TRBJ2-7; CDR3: ASSQDSGTDSYEQY
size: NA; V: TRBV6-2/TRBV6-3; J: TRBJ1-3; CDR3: ASSYDRSSGNTIY
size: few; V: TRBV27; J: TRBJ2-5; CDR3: ASSLYPGAPQEPQY
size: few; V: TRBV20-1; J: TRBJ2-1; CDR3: SASIASEQF
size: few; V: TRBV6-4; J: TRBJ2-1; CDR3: ASSEYGGAGVEQF
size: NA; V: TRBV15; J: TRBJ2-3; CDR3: ATSESAGTQY
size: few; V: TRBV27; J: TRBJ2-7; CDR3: ASSLSTANYEQY
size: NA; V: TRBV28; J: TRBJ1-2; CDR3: ASTQGNAYGYT
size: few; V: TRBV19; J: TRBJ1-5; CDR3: ASSMQGPDTPQH
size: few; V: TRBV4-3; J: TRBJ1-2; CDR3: ASSQDLGRIGYT
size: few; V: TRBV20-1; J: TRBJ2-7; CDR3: SASPRGPAYEQY